This T cell receptor (beta chain) was profiled in a study of T cells in Graves' hyperthyroidism and ophthalmopathy. The overall study: Peripheral blood was acquired at first diagnosis, ahead of any therapy whatsoever.

Researchers amplified the TCR beta CDR3 regions from RNA transcripts. HTBI primers drove first-round RT-PCR of the TCR CDR3. TCRdb itself ran the multiplex PCR reads through MiXCR, one entry per CDR3 protein. This sample has around 760,000 distinct CDR3 sequences; about 35% occur once, and the top ten carry 30% to 40%. Lactation, pregnancy, other autoimmune disease or uncontrolled infection excluded patients. The study, taken as a whole, reports: Model predictions of ophthalmopathy came a median about six months before onset. Among thyroid clonotypes expanded above 0.001, most also appeared in blood.

This clonotype was picked up many times. Its antigen is unidentified. From germline, CDR1 is ENHRY and CDR2 SYGVKD. The CDR3 totals 15 residues. V shed 10 bases and J 2 bases; nucleotides not matched to a gene: 6. This TCR derives from a woman aged 35 to 49 with Graves' hyperthyroidism. The rearrangement joins TRBV10-3 to TRBJ2-6; 9 bases map to TRBD2. Sequencing was done on a sample of blood. CDR3 region: CASKREAPGANVLTF. The CDR3 DNA reads TGTGCCAGTAAGCGGGAGGCTCCTGGGGCCAACGTCCTGACTTTC.